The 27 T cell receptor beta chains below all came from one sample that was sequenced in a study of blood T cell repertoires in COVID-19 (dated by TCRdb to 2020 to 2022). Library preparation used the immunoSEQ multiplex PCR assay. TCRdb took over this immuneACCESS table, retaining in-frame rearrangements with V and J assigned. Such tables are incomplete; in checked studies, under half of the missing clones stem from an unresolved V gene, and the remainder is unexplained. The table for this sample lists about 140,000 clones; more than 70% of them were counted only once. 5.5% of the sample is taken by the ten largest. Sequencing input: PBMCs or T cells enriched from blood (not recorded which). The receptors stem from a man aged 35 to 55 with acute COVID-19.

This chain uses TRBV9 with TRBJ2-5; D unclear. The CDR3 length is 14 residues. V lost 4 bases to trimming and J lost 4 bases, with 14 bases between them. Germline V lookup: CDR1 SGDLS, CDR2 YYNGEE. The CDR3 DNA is TGTGCCAGCAGCACCTTGCTGAGCGCAGAGACCCAGTACTTC. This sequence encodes CASSTLLSAETQYF.

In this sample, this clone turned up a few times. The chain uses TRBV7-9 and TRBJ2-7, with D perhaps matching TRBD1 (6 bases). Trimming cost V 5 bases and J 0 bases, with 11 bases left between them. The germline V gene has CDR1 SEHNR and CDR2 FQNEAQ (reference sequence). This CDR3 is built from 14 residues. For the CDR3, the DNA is TGTGCCAGCAGCCTCCGGGACATCTCCTACGAGCAGTACTTC. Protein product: CASSLRDISYEQYF.

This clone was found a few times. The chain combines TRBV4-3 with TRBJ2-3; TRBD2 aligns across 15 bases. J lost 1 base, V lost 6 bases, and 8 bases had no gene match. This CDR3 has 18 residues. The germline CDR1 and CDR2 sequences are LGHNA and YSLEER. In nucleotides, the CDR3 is TGCGCCAGCAGTCTAGGACTAGCGGGAGGGCGACGCACAGATACGCAGTATTTT. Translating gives CASSLGLAGGRRTDTQYF.

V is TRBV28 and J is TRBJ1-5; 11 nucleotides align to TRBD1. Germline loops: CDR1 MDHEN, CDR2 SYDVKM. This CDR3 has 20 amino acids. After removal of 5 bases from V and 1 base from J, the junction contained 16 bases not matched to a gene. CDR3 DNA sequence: TGTGCCAGCAGTCAACCCGGGACAGGGGGTTCCCTGCGAAGCAATCAGCCCCAGCATTTT. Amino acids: CASSQPGTGGSLRSNQPQHF. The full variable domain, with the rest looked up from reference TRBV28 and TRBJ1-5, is DVKVTQSSRYLVKRTGEKVFLECVQDMDHENMFWYRQDPGLGLRLIYFSYDVKMKEKGDIPEGYSVSREKKERFSLILESASTNQTSMYLCASSQPGTGGSLRSNQPQHFGDGTRLSIL.

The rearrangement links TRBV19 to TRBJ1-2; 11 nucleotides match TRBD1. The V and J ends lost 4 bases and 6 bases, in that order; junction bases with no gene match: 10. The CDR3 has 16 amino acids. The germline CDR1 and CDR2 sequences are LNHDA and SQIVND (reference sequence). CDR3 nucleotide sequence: TGTGCCAGTAGTAGGACCGGACAGGGGGCAAGGAATGGCTACACCTTC. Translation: CASSRTGQGARNGYTF.

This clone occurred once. CDR3 sequence: CASSLGQGANSPLHF. For the CDR3, the DNA is TGTGCCAGCAGCTTAGGCCAGGGGGCGAATTCACCCCTCCACTTT. This chain uses TRBV13 with TRBJ1-6; TRBD1 matches 8 bases. CDR3 length: 15 amino acids. Germline-derived CDR1 and CDR2 are PRHDT and FYEKMQ (reference sequence). V gave up 0 bases and J gave up 7 bases; unmatched junction bases: 2.

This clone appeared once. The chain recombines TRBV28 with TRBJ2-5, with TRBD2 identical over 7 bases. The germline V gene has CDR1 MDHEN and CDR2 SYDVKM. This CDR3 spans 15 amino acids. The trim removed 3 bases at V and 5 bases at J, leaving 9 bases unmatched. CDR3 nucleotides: TGTGCCAGCAGTTTTCTGGTGGGGGGGTTGGAGACCCAGTACTTC. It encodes CASSFLVGGLETQYF.

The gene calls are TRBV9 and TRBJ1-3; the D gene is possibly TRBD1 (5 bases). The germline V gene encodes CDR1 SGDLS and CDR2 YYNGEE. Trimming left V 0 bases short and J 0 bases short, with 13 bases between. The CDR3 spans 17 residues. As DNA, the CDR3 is TGTGCCAGCAGCGTAGGGCCGGGGGTGAGCTCTGGAAACACCATATATTTT. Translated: CASSVGPGVSSGNTIYF. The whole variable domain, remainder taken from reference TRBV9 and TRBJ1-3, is DSGVTQTPKHLITATGQRVTLRCSPRSGDLSVYWYQQSLDQGLQFLIQYYNGEERAKGNILERFSAQQFPDLHSELNLSSLELGDSALYFCASSVGPGVSSGNTIYFGEGSWLTVV.

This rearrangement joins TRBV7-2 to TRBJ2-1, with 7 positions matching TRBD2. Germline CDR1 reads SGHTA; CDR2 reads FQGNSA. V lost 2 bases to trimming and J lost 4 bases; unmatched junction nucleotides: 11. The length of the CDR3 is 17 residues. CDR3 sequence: CASSLNPSGQGYNEQFF. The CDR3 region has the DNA TGTGCCAGCAGCTTAAATCCTAGCGGTCAAGGGTACAATGAGCAGTTCTTC.

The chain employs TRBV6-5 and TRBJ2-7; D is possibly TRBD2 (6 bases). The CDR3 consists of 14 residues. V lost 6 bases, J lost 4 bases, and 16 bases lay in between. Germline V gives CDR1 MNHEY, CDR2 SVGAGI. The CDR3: CASRGRTPGYEQYF. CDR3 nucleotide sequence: TGTGCCAGCAGGGGGAGGACCCCGGGATACGAGCAGTACTTC.

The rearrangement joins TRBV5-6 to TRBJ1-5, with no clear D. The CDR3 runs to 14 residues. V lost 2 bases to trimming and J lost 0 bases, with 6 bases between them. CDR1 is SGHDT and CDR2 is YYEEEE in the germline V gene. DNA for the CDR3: TGTGCCAGCAGCTTCGGGATTAGCAATCAGCCCCAGCATTTT. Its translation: CASSFGISNQPQHF. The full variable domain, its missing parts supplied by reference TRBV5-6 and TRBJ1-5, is DAGVTQSPTHLIKTRGQQVTLRCSPKSGHDTVSWYQQALGQGPQFIFQYYEEEERQRGNFPDRFSGHQFPNYSSELNVNALLLGDSALYLCASSFGISNQPQHFGDGTRLSIL.

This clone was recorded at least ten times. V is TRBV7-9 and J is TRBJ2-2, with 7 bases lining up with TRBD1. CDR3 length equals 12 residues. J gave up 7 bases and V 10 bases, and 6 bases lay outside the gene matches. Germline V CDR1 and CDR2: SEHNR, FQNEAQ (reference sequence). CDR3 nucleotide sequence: TGTGCCACTTTTACAGGGGACGGGGAGCTGTTTTTT. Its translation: CATFTGDGELFF.

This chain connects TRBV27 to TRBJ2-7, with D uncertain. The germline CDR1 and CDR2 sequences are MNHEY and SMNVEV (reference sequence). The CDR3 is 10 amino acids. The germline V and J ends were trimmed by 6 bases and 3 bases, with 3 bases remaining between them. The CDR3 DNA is TGTGCCAGCAGCCTCTACGAGCAGTACTTC. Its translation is CASSLYEQYF.

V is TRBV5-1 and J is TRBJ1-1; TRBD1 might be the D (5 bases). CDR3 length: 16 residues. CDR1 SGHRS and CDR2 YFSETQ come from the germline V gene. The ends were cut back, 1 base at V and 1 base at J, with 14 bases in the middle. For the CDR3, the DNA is TGCGCCAGCAGCTTGCGGCAGGGCTTGAAGAACACTGAAGCTTTCTTT. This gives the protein CASSLRQGLKNTEAFF.

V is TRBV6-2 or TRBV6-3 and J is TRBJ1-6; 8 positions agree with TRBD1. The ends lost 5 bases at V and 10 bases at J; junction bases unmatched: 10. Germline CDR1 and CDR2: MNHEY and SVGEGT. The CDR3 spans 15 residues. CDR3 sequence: CASSTRGQGGSPLHF. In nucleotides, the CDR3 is TGTGCCAGCAGTACCAGGGGGCAAGGAGGATCACCCCTCCACTTT.

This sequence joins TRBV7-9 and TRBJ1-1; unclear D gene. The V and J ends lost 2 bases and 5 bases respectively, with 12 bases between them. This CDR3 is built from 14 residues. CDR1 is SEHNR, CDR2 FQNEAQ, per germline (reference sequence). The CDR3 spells CASSLPQFGTEAFF. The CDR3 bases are TGTGCCAGCAGCTTACCCCAGTTCGGGACTGAAGCTTTCTTT. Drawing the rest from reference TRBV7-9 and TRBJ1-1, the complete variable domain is DTGVSQNPRHKITKRGQNVTFRCDPISEHNRLYWYRQTLGQGPEFLTYFQNEAQLEKSRLLSDRFSAERPKGSFSTLEIQRTEQGDSAMYLCASSLPQFGTEAFFGQGTRLTVV.

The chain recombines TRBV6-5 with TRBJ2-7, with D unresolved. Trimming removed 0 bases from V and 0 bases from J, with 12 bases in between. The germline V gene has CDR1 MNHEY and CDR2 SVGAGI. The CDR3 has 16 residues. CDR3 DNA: TGTGCCAGCAGTTACTCATACTTGGGCGTCTCCTACGAGCAGTACTTC. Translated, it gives CASSYSYLGVSYEQYF.

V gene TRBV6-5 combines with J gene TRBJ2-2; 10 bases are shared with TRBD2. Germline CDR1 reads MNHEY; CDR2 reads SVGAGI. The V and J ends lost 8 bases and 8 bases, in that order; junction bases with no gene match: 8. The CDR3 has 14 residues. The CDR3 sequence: CASGLSGGRGELFF. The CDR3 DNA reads TGTGCCAGCGGACTTAGCGGGGGGAGAGGGGAGCTGTTTTTT.

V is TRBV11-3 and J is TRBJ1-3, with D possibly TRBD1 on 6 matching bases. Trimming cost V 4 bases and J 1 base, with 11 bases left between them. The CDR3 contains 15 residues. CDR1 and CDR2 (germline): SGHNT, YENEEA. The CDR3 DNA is TGTGCCAGCAGCTCGGACGGACAGTCTGGAAACACCATATATTTT. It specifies CASSSDGQSGNTIYF.

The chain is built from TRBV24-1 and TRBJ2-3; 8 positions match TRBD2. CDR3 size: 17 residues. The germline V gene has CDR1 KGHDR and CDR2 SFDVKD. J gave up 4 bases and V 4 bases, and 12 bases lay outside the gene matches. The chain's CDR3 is CATSEPTNGGEADTQYF. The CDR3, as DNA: TGTGCCACCAGTGAACCAACCAACGGGGGGGAGGCAGATACGCAGTATTTT.

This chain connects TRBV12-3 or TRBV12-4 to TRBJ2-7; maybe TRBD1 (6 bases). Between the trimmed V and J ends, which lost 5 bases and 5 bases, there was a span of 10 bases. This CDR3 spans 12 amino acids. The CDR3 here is CASSPQGHEQYF. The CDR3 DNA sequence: TGTGCCAGCAGTCCACAGGGCCACGAGCAGTACTTC.

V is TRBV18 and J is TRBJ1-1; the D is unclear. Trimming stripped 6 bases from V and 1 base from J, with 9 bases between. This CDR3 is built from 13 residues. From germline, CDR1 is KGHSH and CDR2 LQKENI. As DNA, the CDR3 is TGTGCCAGCTCCCGCGAGAAGAACACTGAAGCTTTCTTT. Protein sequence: CASSREKNTEAFF.

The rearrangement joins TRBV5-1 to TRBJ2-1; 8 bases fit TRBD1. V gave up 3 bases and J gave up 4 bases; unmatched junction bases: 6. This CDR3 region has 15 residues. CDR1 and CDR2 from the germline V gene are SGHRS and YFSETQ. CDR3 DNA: TGCGCCAGCAGCTCCGGGACAGGCGTTTACAATGAGCAGTTCTTC. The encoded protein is CASSSGTGVYNEQFF.

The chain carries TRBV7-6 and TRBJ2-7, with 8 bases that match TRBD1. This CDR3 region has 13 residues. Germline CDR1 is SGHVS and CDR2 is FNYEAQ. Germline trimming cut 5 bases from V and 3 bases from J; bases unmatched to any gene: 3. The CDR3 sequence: CASSHTGGYEQYF. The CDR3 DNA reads TGTGCCAGCAGCCATACAGGGGGCTACGAGCAGTACTTC. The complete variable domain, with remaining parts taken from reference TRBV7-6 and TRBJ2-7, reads GAGVSQSPRYKVTKRGQDVALRCDPISGHVSLYWYRQALGQGPEFLTYFNYEAQQDKSGLPNDRFSAERPEGSISTLTIQRTEQRDSAMYRCASSHTGGYEQYFGPGTRLTVT.

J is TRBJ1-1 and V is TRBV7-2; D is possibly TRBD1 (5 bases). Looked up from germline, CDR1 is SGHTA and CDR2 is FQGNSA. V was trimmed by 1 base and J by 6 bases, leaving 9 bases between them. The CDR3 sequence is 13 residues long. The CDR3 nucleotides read TGTGCCAGCAGCTTAGGCCGGGGGGCTGAAGCTTTCTTT. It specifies CASSLGRGAEAFF.

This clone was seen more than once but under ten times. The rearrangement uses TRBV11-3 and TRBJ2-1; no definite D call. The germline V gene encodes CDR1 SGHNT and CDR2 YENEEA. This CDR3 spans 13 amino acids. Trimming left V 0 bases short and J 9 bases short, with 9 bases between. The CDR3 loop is CASSLDPLGEQFF. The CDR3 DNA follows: TGTGCCAGCAGCTTAGATCCCCTCGGTGAGCAGTTCTTC.

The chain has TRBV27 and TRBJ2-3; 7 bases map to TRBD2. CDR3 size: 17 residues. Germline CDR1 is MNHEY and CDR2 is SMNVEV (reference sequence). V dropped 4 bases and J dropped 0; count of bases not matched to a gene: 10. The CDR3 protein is CASSSTLGLVSTDTQYF. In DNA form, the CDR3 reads TGTGCCAGCAGTTCCACCTTAGGACTAGTGAGCACAGATACGCAGTATTTT.